This section outlines one T cell receptor (beta chain) sequence together with its context. This specimen belongs to a study of blood T cell repertoires in COVID-19. Authors' analysis steps: Estimation of nucleated cell counts relied on the amplification of reference gene primers. TCRdb's table, derived via immunoSEQ multiplex PCR, lists solely in-frame clones and lacks some. V and J calls and clone size are as listed in that table; D and trimming were resolved from the DNA. The data contain 140,000 to 150,000 clones, just over 85% of them seen just once; the ten biggest clones take up more than 3.5%. Donors in Cohort 3 who had recovered were those with two negative PCRs, healthcare professional clearance, or resolution of their symptoms. CDR1 and CDR2 from the germline V gene are LNHDA and SQIVND (reference sequence). V was pared by 5 bases and J by 2 bases, with 16 bases between. The CDR3 contains 16 residues.

The chain has TRBV19 and TRBJ1-3; D is undetermined. This clonotype was obtained from a man aged 50 to 60 who had recovered from COVID-19. Sequenced sample: PBMCs or T cells enriched from blood (not recorded which). The CDR3 DNA reads TGTGCCAGTAGTGATAGAGGAGGGTCGGCTGGAAACACCATATATTTT. The encoded protein is CASSDRGGSAGNTIYF.